Listed below are T cell receptor beta chains from one sample, sequenced in a study of T cell responses to AZD1222 COVID-19 vaccine. TCRdb keeps only in-frame clones here, not all; method: immunoSEQ multiplex PCR. Altogether around 100,000 clones are present, roughly 84% being singletons, with the ten largest covering about a sixth. Sequencing used peripheral blood, obtained on day 0 of AZD1222 vaccination. These TCRs come from an adult in good health. The CDR3 runs from the conserved cysteine through the conserved F or W. D genes are given only for firm matches. Rows may omit the clone size; those that give it use once, few, many or a size class.

D gene	V gene	clone size	J gene	CDR3 protein	CDR3 DNA
.	TRBV6-2/TRBV6-3	.	TRBJ1-6	CASSTGQRALHF	TGTGCCAGCAGTACGGGACAAAGAGCCCTCCACTTT
TRBD1	TRBV27	.	TRBJ2-3	CASSLAGQGSSQYF	TGTGCCAGCAGTTTAGCGGGACAGGGTTCGTCGCAGTATTTT
TRBD1	TRBV5-8	.	TRBJ1-4	CASSLGTARSEKLFF	TGTGCCAGCAGCCTAGGGACAGCGAGGAGTGAAAAACTGTTTTTT
.	TRBV6-5	.	TRBJ1-4	CASSYLGSEKLFF	TGTGCCAGCAGTTACCTGGGTTCTGAAAAACTGTTTTTT
TRBD1	TRBV4-3	.	TRBJ1-1	CASSQVTGGTEAFF	TGCGCCAGCAGCCAAGTCACAGGGGGCACTGAAGCTTTCTTT
.	TRBV5-4	.	TRBJ1-1	CASSFGREGTEAFF	TGTGCCAGCAGCTTTGGGCGGGAGGGCACTGAAGCTTTCTTT
.	TRBV5-6	.	TRBJ2-2	CASSLWGPETGELFF	TGTGCCAGCAGCTTATGGGGACCGGAGACCGGGGAGCTGTTTTTT
.	TRBV6-2/TRBV6-3	.	TRBJ1-1	CASSYRGPLNTEAFF	TGTGCCAGCAGTTACCGGGGGCCTTTGAACACTGAAGCTTTCTTT
TRBD2	TRBV15	.	TRBJ2-4	CATRLTAVRTSGRAVVKNIQYF	TGTGCCACCAGATTGACGGCAGTCAGGACTAGCGGGAGGGCCGTGGTCAAAAACATTCAGTACTTC
TRBD1	TRBV30	.	TRBJ1-5	CAWSPTGTGVQPQHF	TGTGCCTGGAGTCCGACCGGGACAGGGGTTCAGCCCCAGCATTTT
.	TRBV28	.	TRBJ1-1	CASEVDAGNTEAFF	TGTGCCAGTGAGGTGGATGCGGGGAACACTGAAGCTTTCTTT
.	TRBV5-1	.	TRBJ1-2	CASSPGPITDNYGYTF	TGCGCCAGCAGTCCCGGCCCTATAACAGATAACTATGGCTACACCTTC
TRBD1	TRBV11-3	.	TRBJ2-5	CASSLRGPHVETQYF	TGTGCCAGCAGCCTCAGGGGGCCCCATGTAGAGACCCAGTACTTC
.	TRBV7-9	.	TRBJ1-4	CASSGSGATNEKLFF	TGTGCCAGCAGCGGGTCAGGGGCGACTAATGAAAAACTGTTTTTT
TRBD2	TRBV6-2/TRBV6-3	.	TRBJ2-3	CASSSVGGRPASTDTQYF	TGTGCCAGCAGTTCAGTGGGCGGGAGGCCCGCTAGCACAGATACGCAGTATTTT
.	TRBV10-2	.	TRBJ2-5	CASSGGGVRETQYF	TGCGCCAGCAGTGGTGGGGGAGTGAGAGAGACCCAGTACTTC
TRBD1	TRBV11-3	once	TRBJ2-5	CASSLGTGVQETQYF	TGTGCCAGCAGCTTAGGGACAGGGGTCCAAGAGACCCAGTACTTC
TRBD1	TRBV29-1	.	TRBJ2-1	CSVNRDRGVGEQFF	TGCAGCGTTAACCGGGACAGGGGCGTGGGTGAGCAGTTCTTC